This T cell receptor (beta chain) emerged from a study of shared clonotypes between healthy human individuals. This CDR3 comprises 13 residues. Trimming removed 8 bases from V and 2 bases from J, with 11 bases in between. Germline loops: CDR1 MRHNA, CDR2 SNTAGT. Method: immunoSEQ multiplex PCR; TCRdb's copy keeps in-frame clones and lacks some. The profile shows 2 million to 3 million clones, approximately 94% of them singletons. Every one of the donors was a Caucasian adult that lived in Nashville, Tennessee. This chain links TRBV6-4 with TRBJ2-3; D may correspond to TRBD1 or TRBD2 (5 bases each). The receptor was derived from a young man in good health. Some clones in this sample may be carry-over from other donors' samples. Sequenced sample: naive CD4+ T cells from PBMCs. The subset here: CD45RA+ positively selected. The CDR3 bases are TGTGCCAGCGGATGGGACCACACAGATACGCAGTATTTT. This encodes CASGWDHTDTQYF.